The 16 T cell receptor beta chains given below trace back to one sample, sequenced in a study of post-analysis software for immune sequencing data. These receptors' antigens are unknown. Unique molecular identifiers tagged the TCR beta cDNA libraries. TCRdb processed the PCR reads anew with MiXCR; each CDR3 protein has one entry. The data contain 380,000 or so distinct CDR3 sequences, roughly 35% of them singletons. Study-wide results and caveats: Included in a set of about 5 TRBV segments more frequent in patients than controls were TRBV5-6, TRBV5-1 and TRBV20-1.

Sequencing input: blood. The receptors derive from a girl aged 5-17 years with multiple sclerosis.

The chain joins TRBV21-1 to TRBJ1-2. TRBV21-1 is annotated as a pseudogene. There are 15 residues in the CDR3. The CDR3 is CASSKGTAQHYGYTF. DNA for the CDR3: TGTGCCAGCAGCAAAGGAACAGCCCAACACTATGGCTACACCTTC.

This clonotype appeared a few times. The CDR3 reads CASSRSGGLTDTQYF. CDR3 sequence (DNA): TGTGCCAGCAGCCGTAGCGGGGGCCTCACAGATACGCAGTATTTT. The chain recombines TRBV4-2 with TRBJ2-3, with 9 bases fitting TRBD2. The CDR3 length is 15 residues. The germline CDR1 and CDR2 sequences are LGHNA and YNFKEQ. J gave up 2 bases and V 4 bases, and 4 bases lay outside the gene matches.

The CDR3 reads CSAREPGQLTEAFF. CDR3 nucleotide sequence: TGCAGTGCTAGAGAACCGGGACAGCTCACTGAAGCTTTCTTT. The genes are TRBV20-1 and TRBJ1-1; 7 bases are shared with TRBD1. CDR1 and CDR2 from the germline V gene are DFQATT and SNEGSKA (reference sequence). The CDR3 consists of 14 residues. Unmatched junction bases numbered 5, after V lost 0 bases and J lost 4 bases.

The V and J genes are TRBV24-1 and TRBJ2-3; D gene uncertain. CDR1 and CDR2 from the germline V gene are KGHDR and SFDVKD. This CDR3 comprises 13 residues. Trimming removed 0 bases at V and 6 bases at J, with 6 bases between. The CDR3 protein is CATSDLHGDTQYF. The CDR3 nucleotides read TGTGCCACCAGTGATTTGCACGGGGATACGCAGTATTTT.

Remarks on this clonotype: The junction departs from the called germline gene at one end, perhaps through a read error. CDR3: CANSQEEPGTQYF. The CDR3 DNA is TGTGCCAACAGCCAAGAGGAACCGGGGACCCAGTACTTC. The rearrangement uses TRBV4-2 and TRBJ2-5; D call uncertain. There are 13 residues in the CDR3. Germline V lookup: CDR1 LGHNA, CDR2 YNFKEQ.

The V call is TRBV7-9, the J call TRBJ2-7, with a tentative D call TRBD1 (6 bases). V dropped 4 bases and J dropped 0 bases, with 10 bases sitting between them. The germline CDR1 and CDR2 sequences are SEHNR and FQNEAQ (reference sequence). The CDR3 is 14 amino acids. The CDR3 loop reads CASSSKDSSYEQYF. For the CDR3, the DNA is TGTGCCAGCAGCTCCAAGGACAGCTCCTACGAGCAGTACTTC.

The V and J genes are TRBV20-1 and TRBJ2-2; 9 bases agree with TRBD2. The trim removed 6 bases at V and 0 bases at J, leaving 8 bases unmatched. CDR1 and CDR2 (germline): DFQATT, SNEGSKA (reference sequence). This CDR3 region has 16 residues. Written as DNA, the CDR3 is TGCAGTGCGCCATACCTAGCGGGGCCGAACACCGGGGAGCTGTTTTTT. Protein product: CSAPYLAGPNTGELFF.

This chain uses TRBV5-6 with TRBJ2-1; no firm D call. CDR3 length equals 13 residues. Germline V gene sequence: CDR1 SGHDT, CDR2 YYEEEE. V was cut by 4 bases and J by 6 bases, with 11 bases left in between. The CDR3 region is CASSDALINEQFF. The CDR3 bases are TGTGCCAGCAGCGACGCCCTGATCAATGAGCAGTTCTTC.

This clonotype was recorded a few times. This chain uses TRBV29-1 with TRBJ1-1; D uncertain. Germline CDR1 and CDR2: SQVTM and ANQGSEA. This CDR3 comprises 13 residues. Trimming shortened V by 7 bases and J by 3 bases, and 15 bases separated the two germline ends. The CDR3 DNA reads TGCAGCGCCCCCAAATCCGGGGACACTGAAGCTTTCTTT. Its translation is CSAPKSGDTEAFF.

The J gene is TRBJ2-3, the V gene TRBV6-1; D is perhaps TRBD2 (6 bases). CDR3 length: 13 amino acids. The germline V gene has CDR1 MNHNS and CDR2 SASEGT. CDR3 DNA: TGTACCACCAGGAGGGAGAGCACAGATACGCAGTATTTT. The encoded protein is CTTRRESTDTQYF.

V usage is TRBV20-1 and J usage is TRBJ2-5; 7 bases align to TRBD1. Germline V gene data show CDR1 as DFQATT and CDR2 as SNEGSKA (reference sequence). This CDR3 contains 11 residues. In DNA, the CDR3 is TGCAAGGGACAGACCCAAGAGACCCAGTACTTC. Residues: CKGQTQETQYF.

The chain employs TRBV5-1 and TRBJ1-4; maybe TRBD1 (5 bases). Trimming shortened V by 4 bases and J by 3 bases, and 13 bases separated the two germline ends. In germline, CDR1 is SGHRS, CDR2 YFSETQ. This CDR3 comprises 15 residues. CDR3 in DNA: TGCGCCAGCAGCCCAGGGAGGATGGCTAATGAAAAACTGTTTTTT. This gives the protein CASSPGRMANEKLFF.

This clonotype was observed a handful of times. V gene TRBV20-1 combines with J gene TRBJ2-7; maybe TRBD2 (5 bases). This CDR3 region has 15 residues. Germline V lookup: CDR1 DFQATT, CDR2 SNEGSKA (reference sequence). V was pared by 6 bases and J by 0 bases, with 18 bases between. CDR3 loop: CSARTRVTSSYEQYF. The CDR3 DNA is TGCAGTGCCAGAACTAGGGTAACCAGCTCCTACGAGCAGTACTTC.

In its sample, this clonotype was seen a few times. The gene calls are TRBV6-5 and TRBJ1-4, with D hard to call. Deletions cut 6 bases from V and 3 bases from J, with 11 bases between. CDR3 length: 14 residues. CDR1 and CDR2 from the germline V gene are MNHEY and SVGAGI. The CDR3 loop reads CASSLIGANEKLFF. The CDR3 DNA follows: TGTGCCAGCAGCCTTATTGGGGCTAATGAAAAACTGTTTTTT.

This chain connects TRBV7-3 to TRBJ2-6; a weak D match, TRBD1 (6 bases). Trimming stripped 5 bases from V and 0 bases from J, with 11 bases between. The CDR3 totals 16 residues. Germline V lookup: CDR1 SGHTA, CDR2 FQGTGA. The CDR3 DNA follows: TGTGCCAGCAGCGCCAGGGGAAACTCTGGGGCCAACGTCCTGACTTTC. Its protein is CASSARGNSGANVLTF.

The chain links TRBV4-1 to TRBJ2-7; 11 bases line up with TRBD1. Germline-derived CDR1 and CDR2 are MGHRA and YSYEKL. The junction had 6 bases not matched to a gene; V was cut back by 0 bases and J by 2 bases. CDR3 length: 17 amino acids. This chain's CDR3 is CASSQENPGQGAYEQYF. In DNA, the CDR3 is TGCGCCAGCAGCCAAGAGAATCCGGGACAGGGGGCCTACGAGCAGTACTTC.